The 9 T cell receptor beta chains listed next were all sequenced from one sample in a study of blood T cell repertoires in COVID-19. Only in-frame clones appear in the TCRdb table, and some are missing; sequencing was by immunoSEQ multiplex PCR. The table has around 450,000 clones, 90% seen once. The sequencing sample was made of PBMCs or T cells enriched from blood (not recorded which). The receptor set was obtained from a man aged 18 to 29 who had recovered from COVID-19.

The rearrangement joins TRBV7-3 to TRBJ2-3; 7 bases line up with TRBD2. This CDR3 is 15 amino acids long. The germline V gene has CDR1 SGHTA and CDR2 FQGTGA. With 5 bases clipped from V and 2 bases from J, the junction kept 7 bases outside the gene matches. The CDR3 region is CASSRGSGNTDTQYF. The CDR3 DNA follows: TGTGCCAGCAGCCGGGGCAGCGGGAACACAGATACGCAGTATTTT.

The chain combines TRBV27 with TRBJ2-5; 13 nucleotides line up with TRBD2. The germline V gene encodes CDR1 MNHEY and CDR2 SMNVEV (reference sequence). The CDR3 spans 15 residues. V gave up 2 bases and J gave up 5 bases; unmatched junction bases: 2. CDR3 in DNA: TGTGCCAGCAGTTTAGGACTAGCGGGAGATGAGACCCAGTACTTC. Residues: CASSLGLAGDETQYF.

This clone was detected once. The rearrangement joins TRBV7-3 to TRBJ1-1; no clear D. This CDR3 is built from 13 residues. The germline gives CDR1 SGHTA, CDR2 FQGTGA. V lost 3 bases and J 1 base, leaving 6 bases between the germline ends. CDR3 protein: CASSFTQNTEAFF. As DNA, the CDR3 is TGTGCCAGCAGCTTCACACAGAACACTGAAGCTTTCTTT.

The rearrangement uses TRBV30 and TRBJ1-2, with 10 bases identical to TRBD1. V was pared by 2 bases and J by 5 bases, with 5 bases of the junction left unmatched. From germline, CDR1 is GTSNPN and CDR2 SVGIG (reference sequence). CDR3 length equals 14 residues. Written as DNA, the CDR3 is TGTGCCTGGAGTCCCGGGACAGGGGATTATGGCTACACCTTC. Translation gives CAWSPGTGDYGYTF.

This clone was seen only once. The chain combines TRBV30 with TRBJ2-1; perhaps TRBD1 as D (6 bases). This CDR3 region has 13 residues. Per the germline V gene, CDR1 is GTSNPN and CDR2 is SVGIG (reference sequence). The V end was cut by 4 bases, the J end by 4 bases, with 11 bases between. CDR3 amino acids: CAWIQGRYNEQFF. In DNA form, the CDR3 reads TGTGCCTGGATTCAGGGGCGGTACAATGAGCAGTTCTTC.

Written as DNA, the CDR3 is TGTGCCAGCAGTGTCGGTCGGGAAGGTAAGGAGCAGTTCTTC. It is translated as CASSVGREGKEQFF. The chain recombines TRBV2 with TRBJ2-1, with D perhaps TRBD2 (5 bases). There are 14 residues in the CDR3. Germline CDR1 is SNHLY and CDR2 is FYNNEI. V lost 4 bases and J lost 10, with 17 bases in between. Using reference TRBV2 and TRBJ2-1 for the parts outside the CDR3, the full variable domain is EPEVTQTPSHQVTQMGQEVILRCVPISNHLYFYWYRQILGQKVEFLVSFYNNEISEKSEIFDDQFSVERPDGSNFTLKIRSTKLEDSAMYFCASSVGREGKEQFFGPGTRLTVL.

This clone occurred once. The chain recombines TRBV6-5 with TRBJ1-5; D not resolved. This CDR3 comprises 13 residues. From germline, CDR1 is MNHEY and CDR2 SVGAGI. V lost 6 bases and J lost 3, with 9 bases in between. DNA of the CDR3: TGTGCCAGCAGATTCCGGGACAATCAGCCCCAGCATTTT. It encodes CASRFRDNQPQHF.

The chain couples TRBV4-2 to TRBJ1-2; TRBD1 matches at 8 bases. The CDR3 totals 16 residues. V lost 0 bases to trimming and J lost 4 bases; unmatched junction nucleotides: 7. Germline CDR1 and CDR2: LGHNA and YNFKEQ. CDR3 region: CASSQDYQGAVYGYTF. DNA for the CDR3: TGTGCCAGCAGCCAAGATTATCAGGGGGCAGTCTATGGCTACACCTTC.

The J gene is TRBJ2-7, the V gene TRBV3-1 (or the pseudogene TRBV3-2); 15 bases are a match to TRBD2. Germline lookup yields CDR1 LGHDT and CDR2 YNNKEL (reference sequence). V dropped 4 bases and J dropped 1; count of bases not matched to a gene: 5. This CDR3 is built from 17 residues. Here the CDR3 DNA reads TGTGCCAGCAGCCGGGGACTAGCGGGAGGCGATTCCTACGAGCAGTACTTC. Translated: CASSRGLAGGDSYEQYF.